A single sample is the source of the 28 T cell receptor beta chains below, sequenced in a study of PD-L1 blockade in urothelial cancer. Sequencing was performed with immunoSEQ multiplex PCR; in TCRdb, only in-frame clones are kept and a portion is missing. Of about 71,000 clones listed, roughly 91% are singletons. The material sequenced was PBMCs, taken around atezolizumab (anti-PD-L1) treatment. These receptors were taken from a man in his sixties with urothelial cancer.

CDR3 region: CASSLRTGQETQYF. CDR3 nucleotide sequence: TGTGCCAGCAGCTTGCGGACAGGGCAAGAGACCCAGTACTTC. The chain employs TRBV5-4 and TRBJ2-5, with 8 nucleotides matching TRBD1. J lost 2 bases, V lost 1 base, and 1 base had no gene match. The CDR3 covers 14 residues. Germline values: CDR1 SGHNT, CDR2 YYREEE (reference sequence).

The chain recombines TRBV5-4 with TRBJ1-2, with 7 bases identical to TRBD1. Per the germline V gene, CDR1 is SGHNT and CDR2 is YYREEE (reference sequence). V lost 4 bases, J lost 4 bases, and 7 bases stayed unmatched. CDR3 length: 14 residues. The CDR3 reads CASSREGAVYGYTF. The CDR3 DNA is TGTGCCAGCAGCCGCGAGGGGGCAGTCTATGGCTACACCTTC.

The chain links TRBV7-9 to TRBJ1-4; a possible D gene is TRBD1 (6 bases). The CDR3 runs to 14 residues. Germline CDR1 SEHNR, CDR2 FQNEAQ (reference sequence). Trimming took off 5 bases at V and 6 bases at J, with 13 bases between the two ends. This CDR3 reads CASSPDRLYEKLFF. CDR3 nucleotides: TGTGCCAGCAGCCCCGACAGGTTGTATGAAAAACTGTTTTTT.

This chain joins TRBV4-3 and TRBJ1-4; no reliable D call. CDR1 and CDR2 (germline): LGHNA, YSLEER. V lost 0 bases and J 7 bases, leaving 12 bases between the germline ends. The CDR3 has 15 amino acids. CDR3 protein: CASSQEPWEGEKLFF. The CDR3 nucleotides read TGCGCCAGCAGCCAAGAACCATGGGAGGGTGAAAAACTGTTTTTT.

This chain joins TRBV6-6 and TRBJ1-1; D is possibly TRBD1 (5 bases). The CDR3 covers 14 residues. Germline V CDR1 and CDR2: MNHNY, SVGAGI (reference sequence). V was clipped by 6 bases and J by 1 base, with 12 bases between them. CDR3 nucleotide sequence: TGTGCCAGCAGGGACCAGGGTAAGAACACTGAAGCTTTCTTT. Amino acids: CASRDQGKNTEAFF.

The chain links TRBV19 to TRBJ1-4; tentative D call: TRBD1 (5 bases). The CDR3 spans 16 residues. Trimming took off 3 bases at V and 1 base at J, with 12 bases between the two ends. Germline assignment: CDR1 LNHDA and CDR2 SQIVND (reference sequence). The CDR3 loop reads CASSIRRTGTNEKLFF. The CDR3 DNA is TGTGCCAGTAGTATTCGGCGTACAGGAACTAATGAAAAACTGTTTTTT.

As regards this clone: Other DNA sequences in the sample encode the same CDR3. J is TRBJ1-2 and V is TRBV4-1, with 11 bases that match TRBD1. With 4 bases clipped from V and 1 base from J, the junction kept 2 bases outside the gene matches. The V gene's germline CDR1 is MGHRA and CDR2 YSYEKL. CDR3 size: 15 residues. As DNA, the CDR3 is TGCGCCAGCAGCCGTGGGACAGGGGGTAACTATGGCTACACCTTC. Translation: CASSRGTGGNYGYTF.

The chain employs TRBV25-1 and TRBJ2-6; no definite D call. This CDR3 is built from 14 residues. Germline assignment: CDR1 MGHDK and CDR2 SYGVNS. V was cut by 7 bases and J by 0 bases, with 7 bases left in between. CDR3 DNA sequence: TGTGCCAGCAAAAAGAGCTCTGGGGCCAACGTCCTGACTTTC. The encoded protein is CASKKSSGANVLTF.

The chain recombines TRBV5-3 with TRBJ2-2; 9 positions agree with TRBD1. TRBV5-3 has ORF status, its function being uncertain. The CDR3 has 16 residues. Germline trimming cut 4 bases from V and 1 base from J; bases unmatched to any gene: 5. The CDR3 sequence is CARSPPGQGNTGELFF. The CDR3 coding sequence is TGTGCCAGAAGCCCACCGGGACAGGGGAACACCGGGGAGCTGTTTTTT.

This chain links TRBV6-1 with TRBJ1-2, with D possibly being TRBD1 (6 bases). Trimming removed 6 bases at V and 4 bases at J, with 12 bases between. The CDR3 spans 13 residues. Per the germline V gene, CDR1 is MNHNS and CDR2 is SASEGT. In nucleotides, the CDR3 is TGTGCCAGCAGATCGGACAGTTTCTATGGCTACACCTTC. Residues: CASRSDSFYGYTF.

CDR3 coding DNA: TGTGCCAGCAGCTTGACGGGGAGAGGCGGGGAGCTGTTTTTT. This sequence encodes CASSLTGRGGELFF. The rearrangement uses TRBV5-4 and TRBJ2-2; TRBD2 might be the D (5 bases). The germline V gene encodes CDR1 SGHNT and CDR2 YYREEE (reference sequence). The CDR3 extends over 14 amino acids. The V gene lost 1 base and the J gene lost 7 bases, with 11 bases spanning the gap.

The CDR3 DNA follows: TGTGCCAGCAGCACCTTGGGGGCAGGTGAGGGATCGGCCGGGGAGCTGTTTTTT. Translating it yields CASSTLGAGEGSAGELFF. The V and J genes are TRBV9 and TRBJ2-2, with D perhaps TRBD1 (6 bases). Trimming removed 4 bases at V and 6 bases at J, with 25 bases between. Germline V gene sequence: CDR1 SGDLS, CDR2 YYNGEE. This CDR3 region has 18 residues.

The rearrangement links TRBV15 to TRBJ2-1, with D tentatively TRBD2 (7 bases). The CDR3 spans 15 residues. V lost 0 bases and J 4 bases, leaving 10 bases between the germline ends. Germline values: CDR1 LNHNV, CDR2 YYDKDF (reference sequence). For the CDR3, the DNA is TGTGCCACCAGCAGAGATCGGGGGGCATACAATGAGCAGTTCTTC. Translation: CATSRDRGAYNEQFF. Based on the CDR3 plus reference TRBV15 and TRBJ2-1, the full variable domain is DAMVIQNPRYQVTQFGKPVTLSCSQTLNHNVMYWYQQKSSQAPKLLFHYYDKDFNNEADTPDNFQSRRPNTSFCFLDIRSPGLGDTAMYLCATSRDRGAYNEQFFGPGTRLTVL.

This clone was recorded once. This chain links TRBV5-1 with TRBJ2-5; maybe TRBD2 (7 bases). The CDR3 length is 16 residues. The ends were cut back, 4 bases at V and 2 bases at J, with 18 bases in the middle. The germline CDR1 and CDR2 sequences are SGHRS and YFSETQ. CDR3 sequence: CASSRAAGAAQETQYF. DNA of the CDR3: TGCGCCAGCAGCAGGGCCGCGGGGGCGGCACAAGAGACCCAGTACTTC.

The chain combines TRBV6-4 with TRBJ2-7; 10 bases match TRBD2. Germline V gene data show CDR1 as MRHNA and CDR2 as SNTAGT. CDR3 length: 18 residues. J gave up 5 bases and V 6 bases, and 19 bases lay outside the gene matches. The CDR3: CASSVFGASGRVYDEQYF. CDR3 sequence (DNA): TGTGCCAGCAGCGTCTTCGGGGCTAGCGGGAGAGTATACGACGAGCAGTACTTC.

This chain joins TRBV5-5 and TRBJ2-5; D may be TRBD1 (5 bases). The germline gives CDR1 SGHKS, CDR2 YYEKEE (reference sequence). Trimming shortened V by 6 bases and J by 5 bases, and 14 bases separated the two germline ends. The CDR3 runs 13 residues. The DNA for the CDR3 is TGTGCCAGCATCAGGGCCGGGTCCGAGACCCAGTACTTC. This gives the protein CASIRAGSETQYF.

The genes are TRBV5-6 and TRBJ2-7; no clear D. Per germline, CDR1 SGHDT and CDR2 YYEEEE. The V gene lost 4 bases and the J gene lost 6 bases, with 11 bases spanning the gap. The CDR3 length is 12 residues. The CDR3 loop is CASSRGHAEQYF. The DNA of the CDR3 is TGTGCCAGCAGCCGAGGCCATGCCGAGCAGTACTTC.

The V gene is TRBV29-1, the J gene TRBJ2-3; weak D call: TRBD2 (5 bases). V was pared by 2 bases and J by 0 bases, with 18 bases between. CDR3 length: 17 amino acids. CDR1 and CDR2 (germline): SQVTM, ANQGSEA. The CDR3 loop is CSVERFGSEISTDTQYF. Here the CDR3 DNA reads TGCAGCGTTGAAAGGTTCGGTAGCGAGATTAGCACAGATACGCAGTATTTT.

The J gene is TRBJ1-6, the V gene TRBV27, with D tentatively TRBD1 (5 bases). V was pared by 5 bases and J by 12 bases, with 11 bases between. CDR3 length: 12 residues. In germline, CDR1 is MNHEY, CDR2 SMNVEV (reference sequence). The CDR3 nucleotides read TGTGCCAGCAGTAGGCCGGGGGAACCCCTCCACTTT. Residues: CASSRPGEPLHF.

The CDR3 here is CATSFRDRPNEQFF. Here the CDR3 DNA reads TGTGCCACCAGCTTCCGGGACAGGCCCAATGAGCAGTTCTTC. The gene calls are TRBV15 and TRBJ2-1, with TRBD1 identical over 8 bases. V lost 5 bases to trimming and J lost 6 bases; unmatched junction nucleotides: 6. Per the germline V gene, CDR1 is LNHNV and CDR2 is YYDKDF (reference sequence). The CDR3 is made up of 14 amino acids.

The J gene is TRBJ2-7, the V gene TRBV19; 10 bases match TRBD1. The CDR3 contains 15 residues. Trimming cost V 4 bases and J 5 bases; bases outside gene matches: 8. Germline assignment: CDR1 LNHDA and CDR2 SQIVND (reference sequence). CDR3 in amino acids: CASSKPGQGIHEQYF. The DNA of the CDR3 is TGTGCCAGTAGTAAGCCGGGACAGGGGATCCACGAGCAGTACTTC.

The chain joins TRBV28 to TRBJ1-5, with 7 bases matching TRBD1. The V segment lost 5 bases and the J segment 3 bases; nucleotides outside the gene matches: 7. Germline-derived CDR1 and CDR2 are MDHEN and SYDVKM. The CDR3 runs 15 residues. The CDR3 DNA reads as TGTGCCAGCAGTACCCCGACAGGGAACAATCAGCCCCAGCATTTT. Encoded protein: CASSTPTGNNQPQHF.

The count of this clone is one. The CDR3 sequence is CAIRPGLAGGSEQFF. CDR3 bases: TGTGCCATCAGACCGGGACTAGCGGGAGGCAGTGAGCAGTTCTTC. This sequence joins TRBV10-3 and TRBJ2-1; 15 nucleotides line up with TRBD2. J was trimmed by 9 bases and V by 6 bases; bases with no gene match: 6. From germline, CDR1 is ENHRY and CDR2 SYGVKD. The CDR3 extends over 15 amino acids.

The rearrangement links TRBV28 to TRBJ2-7; 7 bases align to TRBD1. The V segment lost 3 bases and the J segment 1 base; nucleotides outside the gene matches: 3. Germline V lookup: CDR1 MDHEN, CDR2 SYDVKM. The CDR3 runs to 14 residues. Written as DNA, the CDR3 is TGTGCCAGCAGTTTGGTACAGGGGTCCTACGAGCAGTACTTC. It encodes CASSLVQGSYEQYF.

The rearrangement uses TRBV5-1 and TRBJ2-3; no clear D gene. This CDR3 comprises 12 residues. In germline, CDR1 is SGHRS, CDR2 YFSETQ. The germline V and J ends were trimmed by 1 base and 4 bases, with 4 bases remaining between them. The CDR3 reads CASSLSSDTQYF. The DNA of the CDR3 is TGCGCCAGCAGCTTGTCCTCAGATACGCAGTATTTT. Full variable domain (remainder filled in from reference TRBV5-1 and TRBJ2-3): KAGVTQTPRYLIKTRGQQVTLSCSPISGHRSVSWYQQTPGQGLQFLFEYFSETQRNKGNFPGRFSGRQFSNSRSEMNVSTLELGDSALYLCASSLSSDTQYFGPGTRLTVL.

The J gene is TRBJ2-5, the V gene TRBV2, with a possible D match to TRBD1 (6 bases). Germline V lookup: CDR1 SNHLY, CDR2 FYNNEI. The CDR3 extends over 13 amino acids. V lost 8 bases and J lost 2, with 12 bases in between. The chain's CDR3 is CASALQGQETQYF. CDR3 nucleotide sequence: TGTGCCAGCGCCCTACAGGGACAAGAGACCCAGTACTTC. The whole variable domain, remainder taken from reference TRBV2 and TRBJ2-5, is EPEVTQTPSHQVTQMGQEVILRCVPISNHLYFYWYRQILGQKVEFLVSFYNNEISEKSEIFDDQFSVERPDGSNFTLKIRSTKLEDSAMYFCASALQGQETQYFGPGTRLLVL.

The CDR3 loop reads CASSKAGPYEQYF. In DNA form, the CDR3 reads TGTGCCAGCAGCAAAGCGGGGCCCTACGAGCAGTACTTC. This sequence joins TRBV9 and TRBJ2-7; 7 nucleotides match TRBD2. CDR1 SGDLS and CDR2 YYNGEE come from the germline V gene. V lost 4 bases, J lost 2 bases, and 3 bases stayed unmatched. The CDR3 sequence is 13 residues long.

A few counts support this clone. V is TRBV5-6 and J is TRBJ2-4; a weak D match, TRBD2 (6 bases). Trimming took 5 bases from V and 2 from J, leaving 17 bases between them. Germline V gives CDR1 SGHDT, CDR2 YYEEEE. This CDR3 has 16 amino acids. CDR3 sequence reads: CASRKEGRGSKNIQYF. The CDR3 DNA follows: TGTGCCAGCAGAAAGGAGGGAAGGGGTTCCAAAAACATTCAGTACTTC.